A single sample gave rise to the 26 T cell receptor beta chains below, sequenced in a study of blood T cell repertoires in COVID-19. The method was immunoSEQ multiplex PCR; TCRdb's version includes in-frame clones alone and lacks a portion of them. The table has 55,000 to 75,000 clones, approximately 84% seen once. The sample was peripheral blood. The receptors here all came from a man aged 80 or over with COVID-19, enrolled during active disease.

In its sample, this clone was seen a few times. The chain recombines TRBV30 with TRBJ1-2; D is ambiguous. The CDR3 spans 13 residues. The germline V gene has CDR1 GTSNPN and CDR2 SVGIG (reference sequence). Deletions cut 4 bases from V and 5 bases from J, with 14 bases between. CDR3 bases: TGTGCCTGGAAGCGAGGGCGCGCGTATGGCTACACCTTC. Protein sequence: CAWKRGRAYGYTF.

Of note for this clone: An end of the junction differs from the germline gene, which may be a read error. The chain joins TRBV29-1 to TRBJ2-3; D may be TRBD2 (5 bases). This CDR3 has 12 residues. From germline, CDR1 is SQVTM and CDR2 ANQGSEA. CDR3 loop: CSAPSSTDTQYF. In DNA form, the CDR3 reads TGCAGCGCCCCGTCTAGCACCGATACGCAGTATTTT.

This chain uses TRBV27 with TRBJ1-4; D possibly corresponds to TRBD1 (5 bases). V lost 2 bases, J lost 8 bases, and 18 bases lay in between. The CDR3 spans 16 residues. Germline lookup yields CDR1 MNHEY and CDR2 SMNVEV (reference sequence). CDR3 sequence (DNA): TGTGCCAGCAGTTTAAACAGGCCAAGGGGAAGAGAAAAACTGTTTTTT. This encodes CASSLNRPRGREKLFF. The variable domain in full, with the rest retrieved from reference TRBV27 and TRBJ1-4, is EAQVTQNPRYLITVTGKKLTVTCSQNMNHEYMSWYRQDPGLGLRQIYYSMNVEVTDKGDVPEGYKVSRKEKRNFPLILESPSPNQTSLYFCASSLNRPRGREKLFFGSGTQLSVL.

The V and J genes are TRBV12-3 or TRBV12-4 and TRBJ2-2, with D unresolved. The V and J ends lost 5 bases and 6 bases respectively, with 10 bases between them. The CDR3 is 13 residues long. The DNA for the CDR3 is TGTGCCAGCAGTCGTGGGCCGGCCGGGGAGCTGTTTTTT. It specifies CASSRGPAGELFF.

CDR3 sequence (DNA): TGTGCCAGCAGTATCGGACAGGGCAATGAGCAGTTCTTC. Protein product: CASSIGQGNEQFF. The chain carries TRBV12-3 or TRBV12-4 and TRBJ2-1; 8 bases align to TRBD1. Germline trimming cut 5 bases from V and 6 bases from J; bases unmatched to any gene: 3. The CDR3 extends over 13 amino acids.

The chain has TRBV5-1 and TRBJ1-2; D is perhaps TRBD1 (5 bases). The CDR3 sequence is 13 residues long. Trimming removed 0 bases at V and 7 bases at J, with 10 bases between. Per the germline V gene, CDR1 is SGHRS and CDR2 is YFSETQ. The CDR3 sequence: CASSLERGSGYTF. CDR3 in DNA: TGCGCCAGCAGCTTGGAAAGGGGTAGTGGCTACACCTTC.

This chain uses TRBV5-5 with TRBJ2-7; 11 nucleotides match TRBD1. The length of the CDR3 is 15 residues. Germline V gives CDR1 SGHKS, CDR2 YYEKEE (reference sequence). Losses at the gene ends were 4 bases for V and 0 bases for J; bases not matched to a gene: 3. The CDR3 is CASSTGQGGSYEQYF. CDR3 in DNA: TGTGCCAGCAGCACGGGACAGGGGGGCTCCTACGAGCAGTACTTC.

The V gene is TRBV5-5, the J gene TRBJ2-3; the D gene is possibly TRBD2 (5 bases). The germline gives CDR1 SGHKS, CDR2 YYEKEE (reference sequence). V shed 2 bases and J shed 2 bases, with 9 bases lying between them. The CDR3 is 14 amino acids. The CDR3 DNA reads as TGTGCCAGCAGCTTAGAGACTATCACAGATACGCAGTATTTT. Its protein product is CASSLETITDTQYF.

The J gene is TRBJ1-2, the V gene TRBV7-2, with 7 bases lining up with TRBD1. In germline, CDR1 is SGHTA, CDR2 FQGNSA. V lost 0 bases, J lost 4 bases, and 8 bases stayed unmatched. The CDR3 covers 16 residues. The CDR3 DNA reads as TGTGCCAGCAGCTTAGCACACACAGGGGATACCTATGGCTACACCTTC. As protein: CASSLAHTGDTYGYTF.

J is TRBJ2-2 and V is TRBV24-1; D is perhaps TRBD2 (5 bases). CDR3 length: 14 residues. Germline CDR1 reads KGHDR; CDR2 reads SFDVKD. V was clipped by 4 bases and J by 6 bases, with 11 bases between them. As DNA, the CDR3 is TGTGCCACCAGTGAATATACTAGACCCGGGGAGCTGTTTTTT. It yields the protein CATSEYTRPGELFF.

This sequence joins TRBV11-2 and TRBJ1-5; TRBD1 agrees at 8 bases. With 3 bases clipped from V and 2 bases from J, the junction kept 3 bases outside the gene matches. CDR1 is SGHAT, CDR2 FQNNGV, per germline. This CDR3 is built from 15 residues. DNA for the CDR3: TGTGCCAGCAGCTTGTCGACAGGGGGCAATCAGCCCCAGCATTTT. Residues: CASSLSTGGNQPQHF.

This clone was seen only once. The chain recombines TRBV28 with TRBJ2-1, with 7 bases fitting TRBD1. There are 12 residues in the CDR3. The junction had 5 bases not matched to a gene; V was cut back by 6 bases and J by 9 bases. CDR1 MDHEN and CDR2 SYDVKM come from the germline V gene. The CDR3 spells CASSLSGGEQFF. CDR3 in DNA: TGTGCCAGCAGCCTCTCAGGGGGTGAGCAGTTCTTC.

The chain is built from TRBV7-2 and TRBJ2-1; 9 positions match TRBD2. The V gene's germline CDR1 is SGHTA and CDR2 FQGNSA. The ends lost 5 bases at V and 6 bases at J; junction bases unmatched: 8. This CDR3 contains 15 residues. This CDR3 reads CASSIIAGVSNEQFF. The CDR3 DNA reads as TGTGCCAGCAGCATAATAGCGGGAGTCTCCAATGAGCAGTTCTTC.

The chain combines TRBV19 with TRBJ2-6, with unresolved D. The CDR3 sequence is 16 residues long. V shed 6 bases and J shed 3 bases, with 15 bases lying between them. Germline V lookup: CDR1 LNHDA, CDR2 SQIVND (reference sequence). CDR3 DNA: TGTGCCAGTAGCCCCCTAGTGGAAGGTGGGGCCAACGTCCTGACTTTC. Protein sequence: CASSPLVEGGANVLTF.

This rearrangement joins TRBV6-2 or TRBV6-3 to TRBJ2-2, with 8 bases aligning to TRBD1. This CDR3 comprises 15 residues. V trimming: 6 bases; J trimming: 4 bases; junction bases outside the gene matches: 7. Germline CDR1 and CDR2: MNHEY and SVGEGT. The CDR3, as DNA: TGTGCCAGCAGCCGGACAGGGTCGGGCACCGGGGAGCTGTTTTTT. It specifies CASSRTGSGTGELFF.

This clone has just a few counts. V usage is TRBV27 and J usage is TRBJ1-1; 9 bases are shared with TRBD1. CDR1 and CDR2 from the germline V gene are MNHEY and SMNVEV (reference sequence). Unmatched junction bases numbered 16, after V lost 7 bases and J lost 4 bases. CDR3 length: 17 residues. CDR3 loop: CASNSYRDREYRTEAFF. Written as DNA, the CDR3 is TGTGCCAGCAACTCTTACCGGGACAGGGAGTACCGCACTGAAGCTTTCTTT.

The chain combines TRBV13 with TRBJ1-6; TRBD1 matches 8 bases. The germline V gene encodes CDR1 PRHDT and CDR2 FYEKMQ (reference sequence). The CDR3 is 14 amino acids. V shed 5 bases and J 10 bases; nucleotides not matched to a gene: 7. CDR3 sequence: CASSLGQGFSPLHF. In DNA form, the CDR3 reads TGTGCCAGCAGCCTCGGACAGGGTTTCTCACCCCTCCACTTT.

The gene calls are TRBV7-3 and TRBJ1-2, with 8 bases matching TRBD1. CDR1 is SGHTA and CDR2 is FQGTGA in the germline V gene. CDR3 length: 18 amino acids. The ends lost 1 base at V and 0 bases at J; junction bases unmatched: 10. CDR3 in amino acids: CASSLMAQGQVSNYGYTF. The CDR3, as DNA: TGTGCCAGCAGCTTAATGGCGCAGGGACAGGTTTCTAACTATGGCTACACCTTC.

This rearrangement joins TRBV7-3 to TRBJ2-3, with D maybe TRBD2 (5 bases). The CDR3 spans 13 residues. Trimming took off 5 bases at V and 5 bases at J, with 11 bases between the two ends. Germline loops: CDR1 SGHTA, CDR2 FQGTGA. The CDR3 sequence: CASSPTRGDTQYF. In DNA form, the CDR3 reads TGTGCCAGCAGCCCCACCCGGGGAGATACGCAGTATTTT.

This clone was found a few times. The chain employs TRBV28 and TRBJ1-3, with TRBD1 as a possible D gene (5 bases). Germline V gene lookup returns CDR1 MDHEN and CDR2 SYDVKM. The germline V and J ends were trimmed by 2 bases and 4 bases, with 12 bases remaining between them. This CDR3 has 15 residues. The CDR3 loop reads CASSLGAGRGNTIYF. The DNA of the CDR3 is TGTGCCAGCAGTTTAGGGGCGGGACGGGGAAACACCATATATTTT.

The chain combines TRBV6-6 with TRBJ1-3, with D maybe TRBD1 (6 bases). V was shortened by 10 bases and J by 1 base, with 14 bases between the two germline ends. The germline V gene has CDR1 MNHNY and CDR2 SVGAGI (reference sequence). The CDR3 is made up of 14 amino acids. The CDR3 nucleotides read TGTGCCACCCAAGGGGGGGCTTCTGGAAACACCATATATTTT. Protein: CATQGGASGNTIYF.

V is TRBV11-1 and J is TRBJ2-7; 10 positions match TRBD2. CDR1 is SGHAT, CDR2 FQDESV, per germline (reference sequence). This CDR3 is 15 amino acids long. Trimming at V came to 3 bases and at J to 2 bases, leaving 4 bases not matched to a gene. CDR3 sequence reads: CASSFGLAGAYEQYF. In DNA form, the CDR3 reads TGTGCCAGCAGCTTCGGCCTAGCGGGGGCCTACGAGCAGTACTTC.

There are a few counts of this clone. The rearrangement links TRBV11-2 to TRBJ1-2, with a weak D call TRBD1 (6 bases). Germline V gene sequence: CDR1 SGHAT, CDR2 FQNNGV. The V and J ends lost 3 bases and 0 bases respectively, with 11 bases between them. CDR3 length: 15 residues. This CDR3 reads CASSFNRVTNYGYTF. The CDR3 nucleotides read TGTGCCAGCAGCTTCAACAGGGTGACTAACTATGGCTACACCTTC.

The chain carries TRBV30 and TRBJ1-5; 7 bases fit TRBD1. After removal of 3 bases from V and 6 bases from J, the junction contained 11 bases not matched to a gene. The CDR3 consists of 15 residues. Germline CDR1 and CDR2: GTSNPN and SVGIG (reference sequence). The chain's CDR3 is CAWSPKQGSGQPQHF. The DNA of the CDR3 is TGTGCCTGGAGCCCCAAACAGGGGTCCGGTCAGCCCCAGCATTTT.

For this clone: Other DNA sequences from this sample encode an identical CDR3 as well. The V gene is TRBV29-1, the J gene TRBJ1-3; D possibly corresponds to TRBD1 (6 bases). There are 13 residues in the CDR3. Germline CDR1 SQVTM, CDR2 ANQGSEA. The V and J ends lost 6 bases and 2 bases respectively, with 11 bases between them. The CDR3, as DNA: TGCAGCGTGGGGCAGGGGACTGGAAACACCATATATTTT. This sequence encodes CSVGQGTGNTIYF.

The chain uses TRBV24-1 and TRBJ2-4; tentative D call: TRBD2 (5 bases). V lost 8 bases to trimming and J lost 9 bases, with 13 bases between them. CDR3 size: 12 residues. CDR1 and CDR2 (germline): KGHDR, SFDVKD. The CDR3 nucleotides are TGTGCCACCAACCCGGACTGGATCATTCAGTACTTC. This translates into CATNPDWIIQYF.